Shown below are 30 T cell receptor beta chains from a single sample sequenced in a study of blood T cell repertoires in COVID-19. Data came from immunoSEQ multiplex PCR; TCRdb stores just in-frame clones and leaves some out. The sample has over 110,000 clones; around 86% are singletons. The source material was PBMCs or T cells enriched from blood (not recorded which). All receptors derive from a man in his sixties who had recovered from COVID-19.

Remarks on this clone: The sample carries other DNA sequences with the same CDR3. The chain couples TRBV19 to TRBJ1-3, with 9 bases identical to TRBD1. CDR3 length: 14 residues. V gave up 6 bases and J gave up 0 bases; unmatched junction bases: 0. Germline CDR1 LNHDA, CDR2 SQIVND (reference sequence). The CDR3 loop is CASRTGGSGNTIYF. CDR3 nucleotides: TGTGCCAGTAGGACAGGGGGCTCTGGAAACACCATATATTTT.

This clone appeared a single time. V usage is TRBV19 and J usage is TRBJ1-5; tentatively, D is TRBD1 (6 bases). Germline V lookup: CDR1 LNHDA, CDR2 SQIVND (reference sequence). V was trimmed by 5 bases and J by 8 bases, leaving 19 bases between them. The CDR3 extends over 15 amino acids. CDR3 protein: CASSPKDSSQEPQHF. The CDR3 nucleotides are TGTGCCAGTAGTCCAAAGGACAGTTCTCAGGAGCCCCAGCATTTT.

This chain links TRBV3-1 (or the pseudogene TRBV3-2) with TRBJ1-1; D uncertain. Germline lookup yields CDR1 LGHDT and CDR2 YNNKEL (reference sequence). The CDR3 sequence is 15 residues long. The germline V and J ends were trimmed by 0 bases and 0 bases, with 8 bases remaining between them. CDR3 DNA sequence: TGTGCCAGCAGCCAAGAAATTAGCTTGAACACTGAAGCTTTCTTT. Translation gives CASSQEISLNTEAFF.

The gene calls are TRBV12-3 or TRBV12-4 and TRBJ2-1, with D maybe TRBD2 (5 bases). The V end lost 3 bases, the J end lost 6 bases, and 9 bases lay between the germline ends. The CDR3 is made up of 13 amino acids. Written as DNA, the CDR3 is TGTGCCAGCAGTTTGGAAAGCGGCAATGAGCAGTTCTTC. Protein product: CASSLESGNEQFF.

V and J are TRBV6-5 and TRBJ1-2; D ambiguous. CDR1 and CDR2 (germline): MNHEY, SVGAGI. Trimming stripped 3 bases from V and 5 bases from J, with 10 bases between. This CDR3 is built from 13 residues. In DNA, the CDR3 is TGTGCCAGCAGTTATGGTGGAGATTATGGCTACACCTTC. It is translated as CASSYGGDYGYTF.

V gene TRBV19 combines with J gene TRBJ1-2; TRBD1 might be the D (5 bases). The V and J ends lost 4 bases and 8 bases respectively, with 11 bases between them. Germline-derived CDR1 and CDR2 are LNHDA and SQIVND (reference sequence). The CDR3 is made up of 12 amino acids. CDR3 residues: CASSTRVGGYTF. The CDR3 bases are TGTGCCAGTAGTACCAGGGTGGGCGGCTACACCTTC.

The V gene is TRBV6-5, the J gene TRBJ2-2, with a tentative D call TRBD2 (6 bases). Germline-derived CDR1 and CDR2 are MNHEY and SVGAGI. This CDR3 contains 16 residues. With 1 base removed from V and 6 bases from J, the gap between germline ends came to 15 bases. CDR3 sequence reads: CASSYLGGIAAGELFF. The CDR3 bases are TGTGCCAGCAGTTACTTAGGAGGGATCGCGGCCGGGGAGCTGTTTTTT.

The rearrangement uses TRBV2 and TRBJ1-5, with 7 bases fitting TRBD1. The junction had 9 bases not matched to a gene; V was cut back by 3 bases and J by 4 bases. The germline V gene encodes CDR1 SNHLY and CDR2 FYNNEI. CDR3 size: 16 residues. The CDR3 DNA follows: TGTGCCAGCAGTGAGATCAGGACAGGTATGAATCAGCCCCAGCATTTT. Residues: CASSEIRTGMNQPQHF.

The rearrangement joins TRBV2 to TRBJ1-1; D unclear. Germline CDR1 and CDR2: SNHLY and FYNNEI. The CDR3 covers 15 residues. Trimming removed 4 bases from V and 0 bases from J, with 12 bases in between. The CDR3 DNA reads TGTGCCAGCAGTGTAGATGCGGAGGTGAACACTGAAGCTTTCTTT. Its translation is CASSVDAEVNTEAFF.

The chain combines TRBV19 with TRBJ1-2; 8 bases map to TRBD1. Germline CDR1 reads LNHDA; CDR2 reads SQIVND (reference sequence). The CDR3 consists of 15 residues. Trimming removed 7 bases from V and 5 bases from J; junction bases left unmatched: 12. CDR3 protein: CASIRNPGQAYGYTF. For the CDR3, the DNA is TGTGCCAGTATAAGAAACCCGGGACAGGCGTATGGCTACACCTTC.

CDR3: CASSSSGRRGEKLFF. In nucleotides, the CDR3 is TGTGCCAGTAGTTCCTCCGGGAGGCGGGGAGAAAAACTGTTTTTT. The genes are TRBV19 and TRBJ1-4, with D hard to call. CDR1 is LNHDA, CDR2 SQIVND, per germline (reference sequence). The CDR3 extends over 15 amino acids. V was cut by 5 bases and J by 8 bases, with 18 bases left in between.

This clone was observed a few times. This chain's CDR3 is CASSLLAVGTEAFF. CDR3 nucleotides: TGTGCCAGCAGCTTGTTAGCGGTGGGCACTGAAGCTTTCTTT. This chain uses TRBV7-6 with TRBJ1-1; D is undetermined. Germline CDR1 is SGHVS and CDR2 is FNYEAQ. CDR3 size: 14 residues. V lost 3 bases and J 4 bases, leaving 12 bases between the germline ends. The full variable domain, its missing parts supplied by reference TRBV7-6 and TRBJ1-1, is GAGVSQSPRYKVTKRGQDVALRCDPISGHVSLYWYRQALGQGPEFLTYFNYEAQQDKSGLPNDRFSAERPEGSISTLTIQRTEQRDSAMYRCASSLLAVGTEAFFGQGTRLTVV.

The CDR3 bases are TGTGCCACCAGTGATATGACAGGGAACTATGGCTACACCTTC. Residues: CATSDMTGNYGYTF. The chain is built from TRBV24-1 and TRBJ1-2; TRBD1 matches 7 bases. Germline assignment: CDR1 KGHDR and CDR2 SFDVKD. J lost 2 bases, V lost 3 bases, and 2 bases had no gene match. The CDR3 is made up of 14 amino acids.

The chain couples TRBV2 to TRBJ1-6; 7 bases align to TRBD1. Trimming cost V 6 bases and J 7 bases; bases outside gene matches: 3. Germline V gene lookup returns CDR1 SNHLY and CDR2 FYNNEI. The CDR3 sequence is 13 residues long. CDR3 nucleotides: TGTGCCAGCAGGGGGACAGCGAATTCACCCCTCCACTTT. This encodes CASRGTANSPLHF. Full variable domain (outside the CDR3, taken from reference TRBV2 and TRBJ1-6): EPEVTQTPSHQVTQMGQEVILRCVPISNHLYFYWYRQILGQKVEFLVSFYNNEISEKSEIFDDQFSVERPDGSNFTLKIRSTKLEDSAMYFCASRGTANSPLHFGNGTRLTVT.

This chain joins TRBV27 and TRBJ1-2; 7 nucleotides match TRBD1. The junction had 13 bases not matched to a gene; V was cut back by 7 bases and J by 8 bases. The CDR3 is made up of 14 amino acids. CDR1 is MNHEY and CDR2 is SMNVEV in the germline V gene (reference sequence). CDR3 sequence: CASTAQGRLGGYTF. The CDR3 bases are TGTGCCAGCACCGCACAGGGGAGGTTGGGCGGCTACACCTTC.

The J gene is TRBJ1-1, the V gene TRBV7-8, with a tentative D call TRBD1 (5 bases). Germline V gene data show CDR1 as SGHVS and CDR2 as FQNEAQ. The CDR3 runs to 16 residues. V was pared by 5 bases and J by 4 bases, with 20 bases between. CDR3 residues: CASSPRQSFYPTEAFF. The CDR3 coding sequence is TGTGCCAGCAGCCCTCGACAGAGTTTCTATCCCACTGAAGCTTTCTTT.

This chain links TRBV18 with TRBJ1-2; D gene ambiguous. The CDR3 totals 13 residues. Germline assignment: CDR1 KGHSH and CDR2 LQKENI. Trimming shortened V by 2 bases and J by 4 bases, and 8 bases separated the two germline ends. The chain's CDR3 is CASSPEDLYGYTF. CDR3 nucleotide sequence: TGTGCCAGCTCACCAGAGGATCTCTATGGCTACACCTTC.

The genes are TRBV15 and TRBJ2-7; TRBD1 aligns across 10 bases. Germline V gene sequence: CDR1 LNHNV, CDR2 YYDKDF (reference sequence). The ends lost 2 bases at V and 2 bases at J; junction bases unmatched: 6. The CDR3 length is 16 residues. The CDR3 bases are TGTGCCACCAGCAGACCGGGACAGGGGACGACCTACGAGCAGTACTTC. It specifies CATSRPGQGTTYEQYF.

V gene TRBV3-1 (or the pseudogene TRBV3-2) combines with J gene TRBJ1-2; a weak D match, TRBD1 (6 bases). The ends were cut back, 4 bases at V and 4 bases at J, with 13 bases in the middle. This CDR3 has 14 amino acids. Per the germline V gene, CDR1 is LGHDT and CDR2 is YNNKEL (reference sequence). The CDR3 sequence: CASSRTADPYGYTF. In DNA form, the CDR3 reads TGTGCCAGCAGCCGGACAGCGGACCCCTATGGCTACACCTTC.

The chain couples TRBV10-1 to TRBJ2-1, with TRBD2 identical over 14 bases. The CDR3 is made up of 18 amino acids. V shed 3 bases and J 7 bases; nucleotides not matched to a gene: 11. Germline V lookup: CDR1 WNHNN, CDR2 SYGVQD (reference sequence). In DNA form, the CDR3 reads TGCGCCAGCAGTGAAGGGAGGGACGGGACTAGCGGGAGTAATGAGCAGTTCTTC. It encodes CASSEGRDGTSGSNEQFF.

This clone was seen only once. The genes are TRBV30 and TRBJ2-3; a possible D gene is TRBD2 (5 bases). The CDR3 covers 12 residues. The V end was cut by 7 bases, the J end by 5 bases, with 13 bases between. The germline CDR1 and CDR2 sequences are GTSNPN and SVGIG (reference sequence). CDR3 in DNA: TGTGCCTTCGACTACCCGCAAGATACGCAGTATTTT. Its protein product is CAFDYPQDTQYF.

The chain employs TRBV29-1 and TRBJ2-2; D may be TRBD1 (6 bases). Germline assignment: CDR1 SQVTM and CDR2 ANQGSEA. This CDR3 is 14 amino acids long. Trimming shortened V by 5 bases and J by 1 base, and 11 bases separated the two germline ends. CDR3 nucleotides: TGCAGCGTTCTTAAGGACAGGAACACCGGGGAGCTGTTTTTT. Translating it yields CSVLKDRNTGELFF.

The J gene is TRBJ2-7, the V gene TRBV2, with D tentatively TRBD2 (6 bases). Trimming pared 7 bases from V and 1 base from J, leaving 14 bases between. Germline-derived CDR1 and CDR2 are SNHLY and FYNNEI. The CDR3 covers 14 residues. CDR3 in DNA: TGTGCCAGCAAGTGGGGGGAGGTTTCCTACGAGCAGTACTTC. Protein sequence: CASKWGEVSYEQYF.

This chain uses TRBV9 with TRBJ1-2; no clear D. CDR3 length equals 12 residues. Germline V CDR1 and CDR2: SGDLS, YYNGEE. V was pared by 4 bases and J by 4 bases, with 8 bases between. The DNA for the CDR3 is TGTGCCAGCAGCTCTTCCGGCTATGGCTACACCTTC. The encoded protein is CASSSSGYGYTF.

The chain combines TRBV2 with TRBJ1-3; a possible D gene is TRBD1 (5 bases). The CDR3 loop spans 12 amino acids. Germline V lookup: CDR1 SNHLY, CDR2 FYNNEI. Trimming stripped 7 bases from V and 4 bases from J, with 8 bases between. The CDR3 DNA sequence: TGTGCCAGCAACAGGCGGGGAAACACCATATATTTT. This codes for CASNRRGNTIYF.

The chain's CDR3 is CASSRPPSSGSSFSSSYNEQFF. The DNA of the CDR3 is TGTGCCAGCAGCAGACCGCCAAGTAGCGGTTCCTCCTTTTCGAGCTCCTACAATGAGCAGTTCTTC. The gene calls are TRBV21-1 and TRBJ2-1; the table calls TRBD2, which could not be checked here. TRBV21-1 is a listed pseudogene. The CDR3 consists of 22 residues.

The table lists this clone with a count of one. The chain links TRBV28 to TRBJ1-4, with 8 bases identical to TRBD1. The CDR3 spans 15 residues. Per germline, CDR1 MDHEN and CDR2 SYDVKM. V was clipped by 3 bases and J by 5 bases; unmatched bases: 5. The CDR3 here is CASSFGDRGNEKLFF. CDR3 nucleotide sequence: TGTGCCAGCAGTTTCGGAGACAGGGGCAATGAAAAACTGTTTTTT.

The CDR3 DNA reads TGCGCCAGCAGCCTGGGGGACGGGGCGGGGCAGCCCCAGCATTTT. Protein sequence: CASSLGDGAGQPQHF. The V call is TRBV5-1, the J call TRBJ1-5, with D possibly TRBD1 on 5 matching bases. Between the trimmed V and J ends, which lost 4 bases and 7 bases, there was a span of 18 bases. The CDR3 totals 15 residues. Germline-derived CDR1 and CDR2 are SGHRS and YFSETQ.

Notes on this clone: This same CDR3 is encoded by further DNA sequences in the sample. The gene calls are TRBV27 and TRBJ2-7; TRBD1 matches 9 bases. Germline V gene data show CDR1 as MNHEY and CDR2 as SMNVEV (reference sequence). V lost 4 bases and J lost 4; bases outside the gene matches: 8. CDR3 length: 15 amino acids. The CDR3 here is CASSSTGGALYEQYF. The CDR3 DNA reads TGTGCCAGCAGTTCAACAGGGGGCGCTTTGTACGAGCAGTACTTC.

The genes are TRBV9 and TRBJ1-1; 7 positions match TRBD1. V shed 3 bases, J shed 1 base, and the junction held 3 bases outside the gene matches. The CDR3 extends over 14 amino acids. Germline V lookup: CDR1 SGDLS, CDR2 YYNGEE. CDR3 amino acids: CASSGRQGNTEAFF. The DNA for the CDR3 is TGTGCCAGCAGCGGTCGACAGGGGAACACTGAAGCTTTCTTT.